This T cell receptor beta chain was identified in a study of Tregs in tolerant kidney transplant recipients. General study findings and limits: Few patients were studied, so findings need validation in larger groups.

V was trimmed by 8 bases and J by 5 bases, leaving 11 bases between them. The CDR3 runs 12 residues. CDR1 is MNHEY and CDR2 is SMNVEV in the germline V gene (reference sequence). Repertoires were generated with immunoSEQ multiplex PCR, while TCRdb's copy carries only in-frame clones and drops some. Here the sample spans under 100,000 clones, approximately 92% being singletons. Comment on this clone: Antigen unknown.

This TCR was recovered from a human donor in good health. The chain is built from TRBV27 and TRBJ2-3; unclear D gene. The sample consisted of CD8+ T cells from blood. The DNA of the CDR3 is TGTGCCAGCGCCCGAGTGGTAGATACGCAGTATTTT. This encodes CASARVVDTQYF.